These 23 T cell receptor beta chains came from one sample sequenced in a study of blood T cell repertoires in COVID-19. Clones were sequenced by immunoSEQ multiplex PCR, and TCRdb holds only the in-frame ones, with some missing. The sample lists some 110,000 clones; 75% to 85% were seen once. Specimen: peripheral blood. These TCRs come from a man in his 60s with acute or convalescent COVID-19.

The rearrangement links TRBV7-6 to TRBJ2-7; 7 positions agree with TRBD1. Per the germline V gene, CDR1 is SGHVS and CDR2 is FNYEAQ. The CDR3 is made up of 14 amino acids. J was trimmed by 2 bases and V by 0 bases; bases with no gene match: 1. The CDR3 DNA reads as TGTGCCAGCAGCTTAGCACAGGGGCCCTACGAGCAGTACTTC. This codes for CASSLAQGPYEQYF.

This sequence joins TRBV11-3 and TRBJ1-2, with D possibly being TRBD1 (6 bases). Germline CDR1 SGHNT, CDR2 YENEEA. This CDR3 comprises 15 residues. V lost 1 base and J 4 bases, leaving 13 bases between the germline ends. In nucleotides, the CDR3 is TGTGCCAGCAGCTTAGTTGGGGGCGAAGGCTATGGCTACACCTTC. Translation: CASSLVGGEGYGYTF.

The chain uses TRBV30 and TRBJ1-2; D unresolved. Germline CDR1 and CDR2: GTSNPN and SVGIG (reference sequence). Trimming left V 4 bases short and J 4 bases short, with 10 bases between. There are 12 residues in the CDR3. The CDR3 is CAWTVEFYGYTF. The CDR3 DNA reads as TGTGCCTGGACAGTGGAGTTCTATGGCTACACCTTC.

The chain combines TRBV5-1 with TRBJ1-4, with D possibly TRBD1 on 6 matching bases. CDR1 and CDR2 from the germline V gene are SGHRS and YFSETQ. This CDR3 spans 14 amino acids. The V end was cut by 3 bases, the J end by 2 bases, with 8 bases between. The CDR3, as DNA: TGCGCCAGCAGCTCTCAGGGGACTAATGAAAAACTGTTTTTT. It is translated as CASSSQGTNEKLFF. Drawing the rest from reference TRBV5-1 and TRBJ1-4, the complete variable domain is KAGVTQTPRYLIKTRGQQVTLSCSPISGHRSVSWYQQTPGQGLQFLFEYFSETQRNKGNFPGRFSGRQFSNSRSEMNVSTLELGDSALYLCASSSQGTNEKLFFGSGTQLSVL.

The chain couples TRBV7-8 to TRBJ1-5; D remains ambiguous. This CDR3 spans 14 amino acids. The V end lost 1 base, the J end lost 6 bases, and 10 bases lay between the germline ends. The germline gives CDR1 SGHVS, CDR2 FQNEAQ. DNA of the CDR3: TGTGCCAGCAGCTTAGGGGTACGGGTTCAGCCCCAGCATTTT. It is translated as CASSLGVRVQPQHF.

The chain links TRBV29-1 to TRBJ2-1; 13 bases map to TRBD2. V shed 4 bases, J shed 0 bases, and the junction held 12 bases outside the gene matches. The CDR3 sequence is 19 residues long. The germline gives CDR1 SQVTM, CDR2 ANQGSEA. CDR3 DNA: TGCAGCGTTGCGTCGGTCCCGGGACTAGCGGGGAGCTCCTACAATGAGCAGTTCTTC. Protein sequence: CSVASVPGLAGSSYNEQFF.

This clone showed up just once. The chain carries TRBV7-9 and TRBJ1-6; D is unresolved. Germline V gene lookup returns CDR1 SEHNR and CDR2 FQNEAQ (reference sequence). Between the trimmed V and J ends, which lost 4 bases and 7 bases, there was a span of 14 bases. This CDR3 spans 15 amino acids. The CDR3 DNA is TGTGCCAGCAGCTCGCGCGGGGATGGAAATTCACCCCTCCACTTT. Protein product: CASSSRGDGNSPLHF.

Written as DNA, the CDR3 is TGTGCCAGCTCACCTCTACACGACAAAGGGGAACAGCCCCAGCATTTT. This sequence encodes CASSPLHDKGEQPQHF. The chain has TRBV18 and TRBJ1-5; possibly TRBD1 for D (5 bases). V lost 3 bases and J 7 bases, leaving 19 bases between the germline ends. CDR1 and CDR2 from the germline V gene are KGHSH and LQKENI. The CDR3 totals 16 residues.

CDR3 in amino acids: CASSQELTDTQYF. CDR3 DNA sequence: TGCGCCAGCAGCCAAGAACTCACAGATACGCAGTATTTT. The chain has TRBV4-3 and TRBJ2-3; D uncertain. The V end lost 0 bases, the J end lost 2 bases, and 3 bases lay between the germline ends. This CDR3 is 13 amino acids long. CDR1 LGHNA and CDR2 YSLEER come from the germline V gene.

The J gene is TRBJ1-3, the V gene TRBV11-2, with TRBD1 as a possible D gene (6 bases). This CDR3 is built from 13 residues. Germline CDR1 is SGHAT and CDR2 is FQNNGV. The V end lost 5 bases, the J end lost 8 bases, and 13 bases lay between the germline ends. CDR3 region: CASSQYRADTIYF. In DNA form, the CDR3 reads TGTGCCAGCAGCCAGTACAGGGCGGACACCATATATTTT.

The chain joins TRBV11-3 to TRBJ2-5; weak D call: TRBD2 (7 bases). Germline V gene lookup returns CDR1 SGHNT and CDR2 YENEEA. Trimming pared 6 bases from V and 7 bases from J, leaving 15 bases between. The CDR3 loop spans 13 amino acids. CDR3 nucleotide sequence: TGTGCCAGCAGTTCCAACAGGGAGGGGACCCAGTACTTC. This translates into CASSSNREGTQYF.

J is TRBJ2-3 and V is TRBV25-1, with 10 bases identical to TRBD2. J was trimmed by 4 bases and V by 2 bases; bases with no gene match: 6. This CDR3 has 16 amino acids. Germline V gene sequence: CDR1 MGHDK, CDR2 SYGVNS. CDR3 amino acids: CASSEQGTSVSDTQYF. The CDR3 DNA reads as TGTGCCAGCAGTGAACAAGGGACTAGCGTTTCAGATACGCAGTATTTT.

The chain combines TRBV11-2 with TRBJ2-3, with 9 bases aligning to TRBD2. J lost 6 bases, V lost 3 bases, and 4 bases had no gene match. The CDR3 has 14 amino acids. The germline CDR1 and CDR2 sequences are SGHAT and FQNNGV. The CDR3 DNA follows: TGTGCCAGCAGCTTTAGCGGGAGTTCGGATACGCAGTATTTT. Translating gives CASSFSGSSDTQYF.

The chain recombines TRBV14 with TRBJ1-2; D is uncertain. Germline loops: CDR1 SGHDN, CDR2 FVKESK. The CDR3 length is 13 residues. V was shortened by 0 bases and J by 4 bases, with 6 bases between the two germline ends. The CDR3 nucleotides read TGTGCCAGCAGCCAAGATTACAGCTATGGCTACACCTTC. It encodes CASSQDYSYGYTF.

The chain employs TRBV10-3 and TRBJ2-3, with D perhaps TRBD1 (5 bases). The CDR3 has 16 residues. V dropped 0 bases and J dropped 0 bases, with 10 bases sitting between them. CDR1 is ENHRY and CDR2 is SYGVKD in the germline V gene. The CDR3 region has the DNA TGTGCCATCAGTGAGTCCAGGACAACAAGCACAGATACGCAGTATTTT. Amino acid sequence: CAISESRTTSTDTQYF.

The CDR3 is CASSSIGTSGGAGDTQYF. Written as DNA, the CDR3 is TGTGCCAGCAGCTCCATAGGGACTAGCGGGGGGGCCGGAGATACGCAGTATTTT. The chain employs TRBV7-3 and TRBJ2-3; 16 bases fit TRBD2. The CDR3 covers 18 residues. After removal of 4 bases from V and 5 bases from J, the junction contained 9 bases not matched to a gene. Per the germline V gene, CDR1 is SGHTA and CDR2 is FQGTGA.

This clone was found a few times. The CDR3 coding sequence is TGTGCCACGGGACTAGCGGGGGGGGCATACAATGAGCAGTTCTTC. Amino acids: CATGLAGGAYNEQFF. The V gene is TRBV6-5, the J gene TRBJ2-1; 16 nucleotides line up with TRBD2. The CDR3 is 15 amino acids. Trimming at V came to 10 bases and at J to 4 bases, leaving 4 bases not matched to a gene. CDR1 is MNHEY and CDR2 is SVGAGI in the germline V gene.

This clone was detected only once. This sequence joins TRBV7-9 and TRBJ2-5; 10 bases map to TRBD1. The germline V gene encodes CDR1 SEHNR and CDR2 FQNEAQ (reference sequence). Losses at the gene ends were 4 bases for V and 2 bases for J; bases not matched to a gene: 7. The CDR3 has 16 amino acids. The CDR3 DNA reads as TGTGCCAGCAGCTATCACCGGGACAGGGGACAAGAGACCCAGTACTTC. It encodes CASSYHRDRGQETQYF.

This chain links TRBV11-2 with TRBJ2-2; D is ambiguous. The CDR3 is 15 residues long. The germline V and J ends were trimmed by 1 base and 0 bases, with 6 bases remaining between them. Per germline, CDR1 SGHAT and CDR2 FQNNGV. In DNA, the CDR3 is TGTGCCAGCAGCTTAGGAACAGCGAACACCGGGGAGCTGTTTTTT. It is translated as CASSLGTANTGELFF.

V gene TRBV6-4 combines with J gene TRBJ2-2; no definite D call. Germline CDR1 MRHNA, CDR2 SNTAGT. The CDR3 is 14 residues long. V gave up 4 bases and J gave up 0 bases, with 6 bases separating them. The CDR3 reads CASSVSTNTGELFF. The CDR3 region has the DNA TGTGCCAGCAGTGTCAGTACGAACACCGGGGAGCTGTTTTTT.

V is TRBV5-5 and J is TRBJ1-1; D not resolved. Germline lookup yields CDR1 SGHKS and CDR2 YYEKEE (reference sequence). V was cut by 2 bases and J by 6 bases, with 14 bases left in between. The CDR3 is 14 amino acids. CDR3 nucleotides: TGTGCCAGCAGCTTCCCCGGAGAGACCTCTGAAGCTTTCTTT. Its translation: CASSFPGETSEAFF.

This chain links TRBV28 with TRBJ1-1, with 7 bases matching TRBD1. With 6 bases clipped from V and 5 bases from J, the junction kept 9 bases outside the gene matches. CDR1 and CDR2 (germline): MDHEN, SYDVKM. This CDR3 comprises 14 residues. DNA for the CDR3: TGTGCCAGCAGCCGGCAGGGGGTAGAGACTGAAGCTTTCTTT. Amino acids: CASSRQGVETEAFF.

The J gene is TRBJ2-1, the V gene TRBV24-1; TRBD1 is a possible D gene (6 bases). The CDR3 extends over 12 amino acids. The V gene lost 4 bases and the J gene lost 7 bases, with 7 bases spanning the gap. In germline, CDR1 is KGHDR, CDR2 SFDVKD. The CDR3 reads CATSETGNEQFF. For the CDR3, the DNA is TGTGCCACCAGTGAAACAGGGAATGAGCAGTTCTTC.